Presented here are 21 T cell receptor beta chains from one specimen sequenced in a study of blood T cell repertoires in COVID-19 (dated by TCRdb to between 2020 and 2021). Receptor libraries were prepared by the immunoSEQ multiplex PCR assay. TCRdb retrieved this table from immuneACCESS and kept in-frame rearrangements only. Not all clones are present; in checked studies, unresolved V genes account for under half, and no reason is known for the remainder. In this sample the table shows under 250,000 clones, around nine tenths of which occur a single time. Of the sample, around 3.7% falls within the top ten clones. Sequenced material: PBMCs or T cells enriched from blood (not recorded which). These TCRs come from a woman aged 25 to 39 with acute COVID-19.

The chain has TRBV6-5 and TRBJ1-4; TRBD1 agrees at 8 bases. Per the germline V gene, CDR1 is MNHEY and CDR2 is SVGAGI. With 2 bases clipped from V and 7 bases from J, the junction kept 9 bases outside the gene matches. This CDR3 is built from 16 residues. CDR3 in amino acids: CASSYRQGALGEKLFF. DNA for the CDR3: TGTGCCAGCAGTTACCGGCAGGGGGCGTTGGGTGAAAAACTGTTTTTT.

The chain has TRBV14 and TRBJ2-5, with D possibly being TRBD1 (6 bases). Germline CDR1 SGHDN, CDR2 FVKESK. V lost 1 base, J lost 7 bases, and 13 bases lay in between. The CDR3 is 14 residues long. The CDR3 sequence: CASSQGGLDLTQYF. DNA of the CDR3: TGTGCCAGCAGCCAAGGGGGGCTAGACTTGACCCAGTACTTC.

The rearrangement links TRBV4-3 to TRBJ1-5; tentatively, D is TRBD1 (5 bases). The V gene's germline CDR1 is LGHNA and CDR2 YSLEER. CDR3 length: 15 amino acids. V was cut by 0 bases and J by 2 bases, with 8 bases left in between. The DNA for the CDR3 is TGCGCCAGCAGCCAAGACAGGGTGGGCAATCAGCCCCAGCATTTT. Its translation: CASSQDRVGNQPQHF.

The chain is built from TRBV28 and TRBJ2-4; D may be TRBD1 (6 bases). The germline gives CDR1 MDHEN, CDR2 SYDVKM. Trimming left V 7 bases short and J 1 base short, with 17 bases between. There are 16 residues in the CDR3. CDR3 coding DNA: TGTGCCAGCACGATTGGGGGCTTATCGGCCAAAAACATTCAGTACTTC. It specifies CASTIGGLSAKNIQYF.

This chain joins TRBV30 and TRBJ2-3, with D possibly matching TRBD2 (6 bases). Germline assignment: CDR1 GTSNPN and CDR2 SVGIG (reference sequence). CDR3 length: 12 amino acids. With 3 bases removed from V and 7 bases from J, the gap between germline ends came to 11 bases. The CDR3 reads CAWSGGRYTQYF. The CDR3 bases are TGTGCCTGGAGCGGGGGTCGGTATACGCAGTATTTT. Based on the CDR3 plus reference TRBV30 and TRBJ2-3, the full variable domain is SQTIHQWPATLVQPVGSPLSLECTVEGTSNPNLYWYRQAAGRGLQLLFYSVGIGQISSEVPQNLSASRPQDRQFILSSKKLLLSDSGFYLCAWSGGRYTQYFGPGTRLTVL.

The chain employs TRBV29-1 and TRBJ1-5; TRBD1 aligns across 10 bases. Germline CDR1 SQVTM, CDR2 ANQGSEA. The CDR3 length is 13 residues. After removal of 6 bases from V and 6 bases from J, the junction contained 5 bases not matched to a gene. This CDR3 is CSVGQGVGQPQHF. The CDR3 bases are TGCAGCGTCGGACAGGGGGTTGGTCAGCCCCAGCATTTT.

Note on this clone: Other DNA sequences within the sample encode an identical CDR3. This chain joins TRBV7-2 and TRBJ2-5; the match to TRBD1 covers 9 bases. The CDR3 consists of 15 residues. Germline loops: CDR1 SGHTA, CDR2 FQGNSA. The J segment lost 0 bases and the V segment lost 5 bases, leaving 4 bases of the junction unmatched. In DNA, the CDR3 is TGTGCCAGCAGCCCTGACAGGGGGTACCAAGAGACCCAGTACTTC. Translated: CASSPDRGYQETQYF.

The CDR3 bases are TGTGCCAGCAGCTTTCCTAGGGACAGGGGGGATTATGGCTACACCTTC. Translated: CASSFPRDRGDYGYTF. This chain joins TRBV7-8 and TRBJ1-2, with 11 bases fitting TRBD1. V dropped 3 bases and J dropped 5; count of bases not matched to a gene: 8. CDR3 length: 16 amino acids. Germline V lookup: CDR1 SGHVS, CDR2 FQNEAQ.

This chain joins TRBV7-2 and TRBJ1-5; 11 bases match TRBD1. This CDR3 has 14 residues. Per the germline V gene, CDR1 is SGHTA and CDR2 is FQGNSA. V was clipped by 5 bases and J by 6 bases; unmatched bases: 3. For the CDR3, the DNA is TGTGCCAGCAGCCCGGGGACAGGGGGTCAGCCCCAGCATTTT. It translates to CASSPGTGGQPQHF.

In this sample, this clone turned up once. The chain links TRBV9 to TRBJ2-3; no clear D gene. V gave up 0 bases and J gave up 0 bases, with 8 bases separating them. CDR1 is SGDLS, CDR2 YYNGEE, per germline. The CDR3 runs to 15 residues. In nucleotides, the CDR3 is TGTGCCAGCAGCGTAGGCATCAGTAGCACAGATACGCAGTATTTT. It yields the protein CASSVGISSTDTQYF.

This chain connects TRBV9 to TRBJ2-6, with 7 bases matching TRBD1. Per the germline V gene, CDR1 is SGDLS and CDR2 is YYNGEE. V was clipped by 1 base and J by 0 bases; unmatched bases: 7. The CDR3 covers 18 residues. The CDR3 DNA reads TGTGCCAGCAGCGTATTGGGGACAGCCAGCTCTGGGGCCAACGTCCTGACTTTC. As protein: CASSVLGTASSGANVLTF. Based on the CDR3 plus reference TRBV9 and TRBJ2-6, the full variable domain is DSGVTQTPKHLITATGQRVTLRCSPRSGDLSVYWYQQSLDQGLQFLIQYYNGEERAKGNILERFSAQQFPDLHSELNLSSLELGDSALYFCASSVLGTASSGANVLTFGAGSRLTVL.

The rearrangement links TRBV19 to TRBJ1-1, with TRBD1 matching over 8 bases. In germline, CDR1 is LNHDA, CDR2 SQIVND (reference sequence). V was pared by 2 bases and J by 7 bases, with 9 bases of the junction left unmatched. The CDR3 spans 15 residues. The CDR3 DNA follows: TGTGCCAGTAGTATAACGCCAGGGGGCTCTAGTGAAGCTTTCTTT. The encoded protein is CASSITPGGSSEAFF.

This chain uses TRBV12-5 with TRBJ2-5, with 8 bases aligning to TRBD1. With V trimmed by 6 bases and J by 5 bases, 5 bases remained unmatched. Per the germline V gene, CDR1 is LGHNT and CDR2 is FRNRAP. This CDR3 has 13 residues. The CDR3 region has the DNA TGTGCTAGTGGCAGGGACAGGCGGGAGACCCAGTACTTC. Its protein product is CASGRDRRETQYF.

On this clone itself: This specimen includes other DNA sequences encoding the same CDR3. DNA for the CDR3: TGCGCCAGCAGCTTGGGCGCTAACTATGGCTACACCTTC. It translates to CASSLGANYGYTF. This rearrangement joins TRBV5-1 to TRBJ1-2; D gene ambiguous. Germline-derived CDR1 and CDR2 are SGHRS and YFSETQ. V shed 0 bases and J shed 0 bases, with 3 bases lying between them. The CDR3 sequence is 13 residues long.

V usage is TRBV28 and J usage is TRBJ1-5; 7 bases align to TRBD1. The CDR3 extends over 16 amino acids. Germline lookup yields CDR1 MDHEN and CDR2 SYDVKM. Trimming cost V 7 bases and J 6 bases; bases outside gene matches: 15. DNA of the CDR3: TGTGCCAGCACCCCGCAGGGGGGAATCTCAGGTCAGCCCCAGCATTTT. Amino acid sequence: CASTPQGGISGQPQHF. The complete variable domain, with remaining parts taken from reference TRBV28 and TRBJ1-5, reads DVKVTQSSRYLVKRTGEKVFLECVQDMDHENMFWYRQDPGLGLRLIYFSYDVKMKEKGDIPEGYSVSREKKERFSLILESASTNQTSMYLCASTPQGGISGQPQHFGDGTRLSIL.

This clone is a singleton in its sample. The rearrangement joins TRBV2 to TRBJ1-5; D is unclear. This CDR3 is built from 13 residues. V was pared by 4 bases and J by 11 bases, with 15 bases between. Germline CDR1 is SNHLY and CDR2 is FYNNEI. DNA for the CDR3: TGTGCCAGCAGTGTGGGCAACACCCGCTCCCAGCATTTT. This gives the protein CASSVGNTRSQHF.

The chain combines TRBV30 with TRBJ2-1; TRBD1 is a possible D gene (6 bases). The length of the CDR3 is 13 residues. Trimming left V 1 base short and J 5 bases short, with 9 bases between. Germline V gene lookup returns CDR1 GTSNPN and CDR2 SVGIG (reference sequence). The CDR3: CAWSGDTNNEQFF. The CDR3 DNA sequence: TGTGCCTGGAGTGGGGACACCAACAATGAGCAGTTCTTC. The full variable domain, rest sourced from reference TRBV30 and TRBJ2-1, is SQTIHQWPATLVQPVGSPLSLECTVEGTSNPNLYWYRQAAGRGLQLLFYSVGIGQISSEVPQNLSASRPQDRQFILSSKKLLLSDSGFYLCAWSGDTNNEQFFGPGTRLTVL.

The CDR3 sequence is CASSLGGKTGRAFF. The CDR3 DNA is TGTGCCAGCAGCTTAGGGGGCAAGACAGGGCGAGCTTTCTTT. The chain uses TRBV7-6 and TRBJ1-1, with 7 bases lining up with TRBD1. Germline V lookup: CDR1 SGHVS, CDR2 FNYEAQ. Losses at the gene ends were 1 base for V and 10 bases for J; bases not matched to a gene: 9. The CDR3 runs 14 residues.

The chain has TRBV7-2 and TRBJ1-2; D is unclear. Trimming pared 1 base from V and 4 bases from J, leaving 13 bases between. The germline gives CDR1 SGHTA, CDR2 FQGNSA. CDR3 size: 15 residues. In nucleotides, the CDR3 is TGTGCCAGCAGCTTAGTCGGAGGATCGAGCTATGGCTACACCTTC. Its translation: CASSLVGGSSYGYTF.

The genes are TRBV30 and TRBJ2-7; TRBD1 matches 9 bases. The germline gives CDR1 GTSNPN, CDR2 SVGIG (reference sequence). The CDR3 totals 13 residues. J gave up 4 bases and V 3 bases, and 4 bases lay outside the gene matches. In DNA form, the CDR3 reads TGTGCCTGGAGCCGGGGACAGGGTTACGAGCAGTACTTC. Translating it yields CAWSRGQGYEQYF.

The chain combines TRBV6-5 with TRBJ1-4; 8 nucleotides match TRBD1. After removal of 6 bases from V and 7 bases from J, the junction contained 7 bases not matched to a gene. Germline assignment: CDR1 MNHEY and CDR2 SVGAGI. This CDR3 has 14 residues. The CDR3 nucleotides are TGTGCCAGCAGCCGAACCAGGGGGCGTGAAAAACTGTTTTTT. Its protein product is CASSRTRGREKLFF.